This entry describes one T cell receptor beta chain. The data belong to a study of cytomegalovirus exposure and HLA in healthy donors. Trimming took off 0 bases at V and 4 bases at J, with 16 bases between the two ends. Looked up from germline, CDR1 is SGHRS and CDR2 is YFSETQ. The CDR3 contains 16 residues. The protocol was immunoSEQ multiplex PCR, while the TCRdb copy is restricted to in-frame clones and leaves out a portion. Of 230,000 or so clones in the sample, about 86% were seen once. The chain employs TRBV5-1 and TRBJ1-2; TRBD1 might be the D (6 bases). This TCR was sampled from a woman under 30 in good health and CMV-seronegative. Source material: PBMCs. Here the CDR3 DNA reads TGCGCCAGCAGCTTGGGACAGGTCCTGAGTGGCTATGGCTACACCTTC. This encodes CASSLGQVLSGYGYTF.